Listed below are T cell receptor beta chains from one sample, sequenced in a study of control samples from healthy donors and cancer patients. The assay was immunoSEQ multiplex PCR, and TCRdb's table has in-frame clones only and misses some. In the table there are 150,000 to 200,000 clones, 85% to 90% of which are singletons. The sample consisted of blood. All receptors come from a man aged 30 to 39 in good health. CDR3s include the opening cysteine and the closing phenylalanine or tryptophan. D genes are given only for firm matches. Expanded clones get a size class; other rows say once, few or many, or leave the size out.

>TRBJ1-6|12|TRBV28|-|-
CASSGGGSPLHF
TGTGCCAGCAGTGGGGGGGGATCACCCCTCCACTTT
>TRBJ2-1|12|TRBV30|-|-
CALEGLGEFEFF
TGTGCTCTCGAGGGCTTGGGGGAATTTGAGTTCTTC
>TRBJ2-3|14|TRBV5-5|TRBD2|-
CASSLTSGTDTQYF
TGTGCCAGCAGCTTGACTAGCGGGACAGATACGCAGTATTTT
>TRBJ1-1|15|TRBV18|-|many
CASSQGSLMNTEAFF
TGTGCCAGCTCACAGGGGAGCCTTATGAACACTGAAGCTTTCTTT
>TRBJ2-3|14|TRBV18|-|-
CASSPSGITDTQYF
TGTGCCAGCTCACCAAGCGGTATCACAGATACGCAGTATTTT
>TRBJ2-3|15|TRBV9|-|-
CASSVEGTPDGTQYF
TGTGCCAGCAGCGTAGAAGGGACACCAGATGGTACGCAGTATTTT
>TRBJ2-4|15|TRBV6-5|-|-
CASTGRGRNKNIQYF
TGTGCCAGCACGGGCAGGGGACGAAACAAAAACATTCAGTACTTC
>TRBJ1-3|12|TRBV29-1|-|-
CSVTTDGNTIYF
TGCAGCGTTACGACCGATGGAAACACCATATATTTT
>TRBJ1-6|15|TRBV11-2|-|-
CASSSMGSYNSPLHF
TGTGCCAGCAGCTCCATGGGCTCCTATAATTCACCCCTCCACTTT
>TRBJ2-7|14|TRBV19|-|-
CASSRDGSGDEQYF
TGTGCCAGTAGCAGAGACGGGAGTGGCGACGAGCAGTACTTC
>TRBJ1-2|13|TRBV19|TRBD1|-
CASLSAGQVRYTF
TGTGCCAGTCTCTCGGCGGGACAGGTTCGCTACACCTTC
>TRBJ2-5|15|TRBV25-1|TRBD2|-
CASRVAGEAQETQYF
TGTGCCAGCAGAGTAGCGGGGGAGGCCCAAGAGACCCAGTACTTC
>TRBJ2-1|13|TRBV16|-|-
CASSQPGFNEQFF
TGTGCCAGCAGCCAACCCGGGTTCAATGAGCAGTTCTTC
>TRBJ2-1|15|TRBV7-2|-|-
CASSLDRSSYNEQFF
TGTGCCAGCAGCTTAGACAGATCCTCCTACAATGAGCAGTTCTTC
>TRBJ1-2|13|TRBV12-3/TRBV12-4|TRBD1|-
CASSPGQIYGYTF
TGTGCCAGCAGTCCGGGACAGATCTATGGCTACACCTTC
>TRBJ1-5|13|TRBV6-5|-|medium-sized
CASSYGQNQPQHF
TGTGCCAGCAGTTACGGACAGAATCAGCCCCAGCATTTT
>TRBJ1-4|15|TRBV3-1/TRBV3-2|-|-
CASSQGGPTNEKLFF
TGTGCCAGCAGCCAAGGGGGACCGACGAATGAAAAACTGTTTTTT
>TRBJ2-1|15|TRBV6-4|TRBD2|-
CASSSGLAGSNEQFF
TGTGCCAGCAGTTCCGGACTAGCGGGGAGCAATGAGCAGTTCTTC
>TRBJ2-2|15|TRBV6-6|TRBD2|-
CAASTSGISAGELFF
TGTGCCGCGTCAACAAGCGGGATAAGTGCCGGGGAGCTGTTTTTT
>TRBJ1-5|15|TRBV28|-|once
CASSLGGQLNQPQHF
TGTGCCAGCAGTTTGGGGGGTCAACTTAATCAGCCCCAGCATTTT
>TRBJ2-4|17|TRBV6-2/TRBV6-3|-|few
CASSYSMAGVGENIQYF
TGTGCCAGCAGTTACTCGATGGCGGGTGTCGGGGAAAACATTCAGTACTTC
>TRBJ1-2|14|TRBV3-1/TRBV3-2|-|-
CASSQDWGLYGYTF
TGTGCCAGCAGCCAAGACTGGGGGCTCTATGGCTACACCTTC
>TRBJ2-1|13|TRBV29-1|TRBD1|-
CSMRRDRYNEQFF
TGCAGCATGCGCCGGGACAGATACAATGAGCAGTTCTTC
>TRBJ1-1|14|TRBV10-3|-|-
CAISSSGLNTEAFF
TGTGCCATCAGTTCCTCAGGGCTGAACACTGAAGCTTTCTTT
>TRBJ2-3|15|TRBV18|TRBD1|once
CASSLGQGNEDTQYF
TGTGCCAGCTCCCTAGGACAGGGAAACGAAGATACGCAGTATTTT
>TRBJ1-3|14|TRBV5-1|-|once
CASSEGYSGNTIYF
TGCGCCAGCAGCGAGGGTTACTCTGGAAACACCATATATTTT
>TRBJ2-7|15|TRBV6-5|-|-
CASRRMTLWAYEQYF
TGTGCCAGCAGACGAATGACTCTCTGGGCCTACGAGCAGTACTTC
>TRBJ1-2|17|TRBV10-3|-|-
CAISESDISAGAFGYTF
TGTGCCATCAGTGAGTCCGATATCAGTGCGGGGGCCTTTGGCTACACCTTC
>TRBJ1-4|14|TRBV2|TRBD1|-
CASSEAGDSEKLFF
TGTGCCAGCAGTGAAGCGGGGGACAGTGAAAAACTGTTTTTT
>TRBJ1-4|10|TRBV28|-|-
CATSGEKLFF
TGTGCCACCTCCGGGGAAAAACTGTTTTTT
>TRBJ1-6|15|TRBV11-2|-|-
CASSLEEGLDSPLHF
TGTGCCAGCAGCTTAGAGGAGGGGCTGGATTCACCCCTCCACTTT
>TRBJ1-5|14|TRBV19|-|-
CASSQWDSNQPQHF
TGTGCCAGTAGTCAATGGGATAGCAATCAGCCCCAGCATTTT
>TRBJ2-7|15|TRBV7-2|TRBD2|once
CASSLMRGGGNEQYF
TGTGCCAGCAGCTTAATGCGGGGGGGCGGGAACGAGCAGTACTTC
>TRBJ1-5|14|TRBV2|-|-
CASSALTVVQPQHF
TGTGCCAGCAGTGCGCTCACAGTAGTTCAGCCCCAGCATTTT
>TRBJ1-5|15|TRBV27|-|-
CASGPSGPINQPQHF
TGTGCCAGCGGACCTTCGGGACCGATAAATCAGCCCCAGCATTTT
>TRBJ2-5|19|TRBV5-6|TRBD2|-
CASSFLIGTSGRVPRTQYF
TGTGCCAGCAGCTTTCTGATCGGGACTAGCGGGAGGGTACCGCGGACCCAGTACTTC
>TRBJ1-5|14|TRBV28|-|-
CAIKGGNSNQPQHF
TGTGCCATCAAGGGGGGGAATAGCAATCAGCCCCAGCATTTT
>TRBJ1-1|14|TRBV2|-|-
CASSESPDNTEAFF
TGTGCCAGCAGTGAGTCACCGGATAACACTGAAGCTTTCTTT
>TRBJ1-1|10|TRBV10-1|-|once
CASREAEAFF
TGCGCCAGCAGGGAGGCTGAAGCTTTCTTT
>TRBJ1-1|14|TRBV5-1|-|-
CASSLAREDTEAFF
TGCGCCAGCAGCTTGGCGCGTGAGGACACTGAAGCTTTCTTT
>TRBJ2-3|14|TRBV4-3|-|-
CASSQDQLLGTQYF
TGCGCCAGCAGCCAAGATCAGCTTCTGGGTACGCAGTATTTT
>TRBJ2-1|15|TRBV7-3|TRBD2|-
CASSSRTSGSAEQFF
TGTGCCAGCAGCTCCCGGACTAGCGGGAGTGCTGAGCAGTTCTTC
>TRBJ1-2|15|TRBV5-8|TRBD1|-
CASRPRTGANYGYTF
TGTGCCAGCAGACCAAGGACAGGGGCGAACTATGGCTACACCTTC
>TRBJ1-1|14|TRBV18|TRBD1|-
CASSADRGQPEAFF
TGTGCCAGCTCAGCCGACAGGGGGCAACCTGAAGCTTTCTTT
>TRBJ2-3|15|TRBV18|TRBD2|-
CASSPLSGDTDTQYF
TGTGCCAGCTCACCCCTCAGCGGGGACACAGATACGCAGTATTTT
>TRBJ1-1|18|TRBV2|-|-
CASSEGIIIDRRYTEAFF
TGTGCCAGCAGTGAAGGGATCATTATCGACAGAAGATATACTGAAGCTTTCTTT
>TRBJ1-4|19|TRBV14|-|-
CASSRRGAQGTFGNEKLFF
TGTGCCAGCAGCCGCCGGGGGGCCCAGGGTACTTTTGGTAATGAAAAACTGTTTTTT
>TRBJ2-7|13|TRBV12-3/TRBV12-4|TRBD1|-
CASTLGTGGEQYF
TGTGCCAGCACCCTCGGGACAGGGGGCGAGCAGTACTTC
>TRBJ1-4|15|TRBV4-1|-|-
CASSHLAGNNEKLFF
TGCGCCAGCAGCCACCTAGCCGGGAACAATGAAAAACTGTTTTTT
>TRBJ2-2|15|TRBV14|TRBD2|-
CASSQKRENTGELFF
TGTGCCAGCAGCCAAAAGCGGGAGAACACCGGGGAGCTGTTTTTT
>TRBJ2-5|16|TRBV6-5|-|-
CASSYSKGSGQETQYF
TGTGCCAGCAGTTACTCGAAGGGTTCGGGGCAAGAGACCCAGTACTTC
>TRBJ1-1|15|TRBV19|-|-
CASSPLGLSNTEAFF
TGTGCCAGTAGCCCTCTCGGTCTGTCGAACACTGAAGCTTTCTTT
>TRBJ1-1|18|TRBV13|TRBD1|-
CASSPNHPGTGSWKEAFF
TGTGCCAGCAGCCCTAACCACCCCGGGACAGGGAGTTGGAAGGAAGCTTTCTTT
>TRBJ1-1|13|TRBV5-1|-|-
CASSFSGNTEAFF
TGCGCCAGCAGCTTTTCGGGGAACACTGAAGCTTTCTTT
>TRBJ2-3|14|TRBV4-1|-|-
CASQVASGTDTQYF
TGCGCCAGCCAGGTCGCGTCCGGCACAGATACGCAGTATTTT
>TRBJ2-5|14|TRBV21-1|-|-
CASSKDTRGETQYF
TGTGCCAGCAGCAAAGATACTAGAGGGGAGACCCAGTACTTC
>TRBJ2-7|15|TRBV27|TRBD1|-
CASAPGQGFSYEQYF
TGTGCCAGTGCACCGGGACAGGGTTTCTCCTACGAGCAGTACTTC
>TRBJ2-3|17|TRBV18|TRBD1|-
CASSPLPQTGTTDTQYF
TGTGCCAGCTCACCACTTCCGCAGACAGGGACCACAGATACGCAGTATTTT
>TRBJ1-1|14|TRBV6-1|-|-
CASSDLPGRTEAFF
TGTGCCAGCAGTGACCTCCCAGGGAGGACTGAAGCTTTCTTT
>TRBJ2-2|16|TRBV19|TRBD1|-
CASSIGQDRRTGELFF
TGTGCCAGTAGTATAGGCCAGGACAGGCGGACCGGGGAGCTGTTTTTT